A selection of T cell receptor beta chains follows, all from one sample in a study of cytomegalovirus exposure and HLA in healthy donors. TCRdb's copy holds only in-frame clones and misses some; the assay was immunoSEQ multiplex PCR. The table records roughly 120,000 clones, roughly 9% of them present only once. Specimen: PBMCs. These receptors were obtained from a young man in good health and CMV-seronegative. The CDR3 runs from the conserved cysteine through the conserved F or W. D genes are given only for firm matches. Size values are once, few and many counts, or a class for expanded clones, and some rows have none.

D	V	J	size	DNA	CDR3
TRBD1	TRBV6-5	TRBJ2-2	.	TGTGCCAGCAGACGCACAGGGGGCCCCGGGGAGCTGTTTTTT	CASRRTGGPGELFF
.	TRBV25-1	TRBJ2-3	few	TGTGCCAGCAGTGGCCCCCAACTGAAATCAGATACGCAGTATTTT	CASSGPQLKSDTQYF
TRBD2	TRBV7-2	TRBJ2-5	.	TGTGCCAGCAGCTCCGGGGGGGGGACCCAGTACTTC	CASSSGGGTQYF
.	TRBV7-3	TRBJ2-3	.	TGTGCCAGCAGCGTGGGGGGTACGCAGTATTTT	CASSVGGTQYF
.	TRBV30	TRBJ2-7	.	TGTGCCTGGAGTAGAGGGTCTAGCTCGCCCCGCGGCGAGCAGTACTTC	CAWSRGSSSPRGEQYF
.	TRBV21-1	TRBJ1-5	.	TGTGCCAGCAGCAATGGGCCTGGCCAGCCCTGTCAGCCCCAGCATTTT	CASSNGPGQPCQPQHF
TRBD1	TRBV6-5	TRBJ1-5	few	TGTGCCACCCGGGACAGAAATCAGCCCCAGCATTTT	CATRDRNQPQHF
TRBD1	TRBV29-1	TRBJ1-1	few	TGCAGCGCCAAAAGACAGGGAAGGAACACTGAAGCTTTCTTT	CSAKRQGRNTEAFF
.	TRBV10-3	TRBJ1-6	few	TGTGCCATCCGACGGGAGTGGGAGGGTTCACCCCTCCACTTT	CAIRREWEGSPLHF
TRBD1	TRBV6-5	TRBJ2-7	.	TGTGCCAGCACCCAAAGTAGAGACAGGGGTTACGAGCAGTACTTC	CASTQSRDRGYEQYF
TRBD1	TRBV12-5	TRBJ1-5	few	TGTGCTAGTGGATCGGGACAGGGGAGCCAGCCCCAGCATTTT	CASGSGQGSQPQHF
.	TRBV4-1	TRBJ2-7	.	TGCGCCAGCAGCCAAGAACCGGACAGCTCCTACGAGCAGTACTTC	CASSQEPDSSYEQYF
TRBD1	TRBV7-9	TRBJ1-4	few	TGTGCCAGCAGCTACACACAGGGGAGGTCTAATGAAAAACTGTTTTTT	CASSYTQGRSNEKLFF
TRBD2	TRBV19	TRBJ2-7	few	TGTGCCAGTAGTATCGGACTAGCGAGGAACTACGAGCAGTACTTC	CASSIGLARNYEQYF
TRBD1	TRBV6-1	TRBJ2-5	few	TGTGCCAGCAGCGTGGGGACAGGGAGTCAAGAGACCCAGTACTTC	CASSVGTGSQETQYF
.	TRBV2	TRBJ2-3	.	TGTGCCAGCGCAGGGGCCGATACGCAGTATTTT	CASAGADTQYF
TRBD2	TRBV6-6	TRBJ2-2	.	TGTGCCAGCAGTTACGGGGCGGGGGGTCCCACCGGGGAGCTGTTTTTT	CASSYGAGGPTGELFF
TRBD1	TRBV28	TRBJ2-1	few	TGTGCCAGCAGTTCCGGACAGGGAAGAGGCAATGAGCAGTTCTTC	CASSSGQGRGNEQFF
.	TRBV6-5	TRBJ2-1	.	TGTGCCAGCTTCGGTCGCAGGCCCAATGAGCAGTTCTTC	CASFGRRPNEQFF
TRBD2	TRBV11-3	TRBJ2-3	.	TGTGCCAGCAGCTTAGGCTCCTCCGGGGGGGGAGATACGCAGTATTTT	CASSLGSSGGGDTQYF
TRBD1	TRBV6-5	TRBJ1-2	few	TGTGCCAGCAGTACCCGAACAGGGGTTGGCTACACCTTC	CASSTRTGVGYTF
TRBD1	TRBV6-1	TRBJ1-1	few	TGTGCCAGCACCGGACAGGGGGCGGGAGCTTTCTTT	CASTGQGAGAFF
TRBD2	TRBV30	TRBJ2-7	.	TGTGCCTGGACTGGGACTAGCGGGGCTTACGAGCAGTACTTC	CAWTGTSGAYEQYF
TRBD1	TRBV11-2	TRBJ2-7	few	TGTGCCAGCAGTCCAGGATGGGGGACAGGGAAATCCTACGAGCAGTACTTC	CASSPGWGTGKSYEQYF
TRBD2	TRBV4-2	TRBJ2-1	.	TGTGCCAGCAGCCAAGATTATGAGGGAGGGCCCTACAATGAGCAGTTCTTC	CASSQDYEGGPYNEQFF
.	TRBV7-9	TRBJ2-1	few	TGTGCCAGCAGCCCTGGGACTTGGAGCTCCTACAATGAGCAGTTCTTC	CASSPGTWSSYNEQFF
.	TRBV12-5	TRBJ2-7	.	TGTGCTAGTGGTTTGGTACAGGGCTCCGAGCAGTACTTC	CASGLVQGSEQYF
TRBD1	TRBV6-5	TRBJ1-4	few	TGTGCCAGCAGTTACACAGGGGTCGGTGAAAAACTGTTTTTT	CASSYTGVGEKLFF
TRBD1	TRBV5-6	TRBJ2-7	.	TGTGCCAGCAGCCCGGACAGGGGCAACTACGAGCAGTACTTC	CASSPDRGNYEQYF
TRBD2	TRBV15	TRBJ2-1	.	TGTGCCACCACCGAAACAGCGGGAGGTTTCTACAATGAGCAGTTCTTC	CATTETAGGFYNEQFF
TRBD1	TRBV25-1	TRBJ2-2	few	TGTGCCAGCAGTGAACACAGGGGGCCACGTCGGTCCGGGGAGCTGTTTTTT	CASSEHRGPRRSGELFF
.	TRBV28	TRBJ2-2	few	TGTGCCAGCAGGACAACAACCTACACCGGGGAGCTGTTTTTT	CASRTTTYTGELFF
.	TRBV28	TRBJ1-2	.	TGTGCCAGCAGTGCACCGGTGACAGCTAACTATGGCTACACCTTC	CASSAPVTANYGYTF
.	TRBV29-1	TRBJ2-1	.	TGCAGCGTTGAATGGGCCTCCATGGGACTTTTGAATGAGCAGTTCTTC	CSVEWASMGLLNEQFF
.	TRBV5-1	TRBJ2-5	.	TGCGCCAGCAGCACCTCAAGAGGGGAGACCCAGTACTTC	CASSTSRGETQYF
TRBD1	TRBV5-1	TRBJ2-7	.	TGCGCCAGCAGCCCGACAGGGGGCAACGGCGAGCAGTACTTC	CASSPTGGNGEQYF
.	TRBV7-9	TRBJ1-4	few	TGTGCCAGCAGACGAGGGTTTTTAACTAATGAAAAACTGTTTTTT	CASRRGFLTNEKLFF
.	TRBV6-5	TRBJ1-6	few	TGTGCCACCGGAGAGGAGTTCTCCTATAATTCACCCCTCCACTTT	CATGEEFSYNSPLHF
.	TRBV30	TRBJ2-3	.	TGTGCCTGGAGTTCGGACAGATACACAGATACGCAGTATTTT	CAWSSDRYTDTQYF
TRBD1	TRBV5-6	TRBJ1-2	few	TGTGCCAGCAGCTTTGGGGGTAGATTGGACAGGGGTCATGGCTACACCTTC	CASSFGGRLDRGHGYTF
TRBD1	TRBV10-3	TRBJ2-7	few	TGTGCCATCAGTTCCGGGACAGCATTCTCCTACGAGCAGTACTTC	CAISSGTAFSYEQYF
.	TRBV28	TRBJ1-2	few	TGTGCCAGCAGTTTAGGGGGGTTCTATGGCTACACCTTC	CASSLGGFYGYTF
.	TRBV29-1	TRBJ1-2	few	TGCAGCGTTGAAGAGGCCCCGGGAACGGTTAACTATGGCTACACCTTC	CSVEEAPGTVNYGYTF
TRBD2	TRBV12-5	TRBJ2-1	.	TGTGCTAGTGGTTTATTTAGCGGGGGGAACAATGAGCAGTTCTTC	CASGLFSGGNNEQFF
TRBD2	TRBV27	TRBJ2-7	few	TGTGCCAGCAGGTTGAGCGGGAGTTACGAGCAGTACTTC	CASRLSGSYEQYF
TRBD1	TRBV27	TRBJ1-5	few	TGTGCCAGCAGGGAAGGGACAGGAGGCAATCAGCCCCAGCATTTT	CASREGTGGNQPQHF
TRBD1	TRBV29-1	TRBJ2-7	.	TGCAGCGTTGAAGACGCAGGACAGGGGGTAGACTACGAGCAGTACTTC	CSVEDAGQGVDYEQYF
.	TRBV5-6	TRBJ2-2	few	TGTGCCAGCAGCTTGGCTTCCCCTGGGGAGCTGTTTTTT	CASSLASPGELFF
.	TRBV9	TRBJ1-1	few	TGTGCCAGCAGCGTAGTTTTGGACATGAACACTGAAGCTTTCTTT	CASSVVLDMNTEAFF
TRBD2	TRBV5-1	TRBJ2-5	few	TGCGCCAGCAGGCTAGCGGGCTTCCAAGAGACCCAGTACTTC	CASRLAGFQETQYF
TRBD2	TRBV7-2	TRBJ2-1	.	TGTGCCAGCAGCTTAGGGGGGGAGGGAGTGGGGAATGAGCAGTTCTTC	CASSLGGEGVGNEQFF
TRBD2	TRBV28	TRBJ2-3	few	TGTGCCAGCAGTTTAGGGACGAGGGGACTAGCGGGCGCTAGCACAGATACGCAGTATTTT	CASSLGTRGLAGASTDTQYF
TRBD1	TRBV7-2	TRBJ2-7	.	TGTGCCAGCAGCTTATTTGGACAGGGTAACGAGCAGTACTTC	CASSLFGQGNEQYF
TRBD2	TRBV5-1	TRBJ2-7	few	TGCGCCAGCAGCCTAGGGACTAGCGGGTTCTACGAGCAGTACTTC	CASSLGTSGFYEQYF
.	TRBV6-1	TRBJ2-5	few	TGTGCCAGCAGTGGCCAGGATCCCCAGACCCAGTACTTC	CASSGQDPQTQYF